Listed here is a single T cell receptor (beta chain). Antigen unknown. Generated by immunoSEQ multiplex PCR, the TCRdb table keeps only in-frame clones and is missing some. The data show roughly 80,000 clones, with around 87% seen just once and approximately 5% held by the top ten. This sample stems from a study of T cell responses to AZD1222 COVID-19 vaccine. Points from the study as a whole: Clonal diversity may have been underestimated in mostly white British donors. CD4 TCRs linked to vaccination spanned spike, dominating at 160-218 and 743-854. An increase in Spike-specific TCR breadth and depth was observed after two AZD1222 doses.

The sequence derives from an adult in good health. The specimen comprised peripheral blood, sampled on day 0 of MenACWY control vaccination.

CDR3 DNA: TGTGCCAGCAGCCGCGTTTGGGACAACTTCTACGAGCAGTACTTC. It is translated as CASSRVWDNFYEQYF. This chain joins TRBV11-2 and TRBJ2-7, with D possibly matching TRBD1 (6 bases). CDR3 length equals 15 residues. Germline CDR1 is SGHAT and CDR2 is FQNNGV. Trimming cost V 5 bases and J 3 bases, with 17 bases left between them.